This TCR beta chain was found in a study of blood T cell repertoires in COVID-19. Whole-study context: The United States, Italy and Spain were the sources of the acute and convalescent COVID-19 samples. From T cells, B-cell-depleted T cells, or PBMCs came the material, which was cDNA or gDNA.

Germline assignment: CDR1 SNHLY and CDR2 FYNNEI. Trimming removed 6 bases at V and 8 bases at J, with 20 bases between. The CDR3 covers 16 residues. Recruited during active infection, patients (from Seattle) were subsequently followed longitudinally. Assay: immunoSEQ multiplex PCR; the TCRdb copy retains only in-frame clones and omits some. The table lists some 450,000 clones, around 88% of them singletons. This clonotype was sampled from a woman aged 50 to 60 with COVID-19, enrolled during active disease. The sample consisted of peripheral blood. The chain recombines TRBV2 with TRBJ1-6; maybe TRBD1 (5 bases). The CDR3 DNA is TGTGCCAGCAGAGTTTTCTTCATTACGGGGGATTCACCCCTCCACTTT. Encoded protein: CASRVFFITGDSPLHF.